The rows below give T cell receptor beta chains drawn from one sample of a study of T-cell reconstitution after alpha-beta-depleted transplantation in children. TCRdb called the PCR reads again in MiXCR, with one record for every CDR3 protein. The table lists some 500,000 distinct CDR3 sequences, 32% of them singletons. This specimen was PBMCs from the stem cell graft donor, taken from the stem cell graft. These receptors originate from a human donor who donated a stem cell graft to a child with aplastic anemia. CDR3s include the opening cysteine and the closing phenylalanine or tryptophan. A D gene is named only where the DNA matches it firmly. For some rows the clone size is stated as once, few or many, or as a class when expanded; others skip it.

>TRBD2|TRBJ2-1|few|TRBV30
TGTGCCTGGAGTTTTAGCGGGGGTTACAATGAGCAGTTCTTC
CAWSFSGGYNEQFF
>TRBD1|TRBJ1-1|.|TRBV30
TGTGCCTGGAGTTCAGGGGGCGGGATGGGTGAAGCTTTCTTT
CAWSSGGGMGEAFF
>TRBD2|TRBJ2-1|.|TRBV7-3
TGTGCCAGCAGCTCAACTAGCGGGAGCTTCAATGAGCAGTTCTTC
CASSSTSGSFNEQFF
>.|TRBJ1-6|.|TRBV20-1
TGCAGTGCTAGGGTTTCCTTGGATAATTCACCCCTCCACTTT
CSARVSLDNSPLHF
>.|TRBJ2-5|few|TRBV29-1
TGCAGCGTTGAAGTAACTAGCTCAGAGACCCAGTACTTC
CSVEVTSSETQYF
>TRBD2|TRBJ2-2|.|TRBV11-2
TGTGCCAGCAGCTTCGCTCCGCGGGGGAGCGGGGAGCTGTTTTTT
CASSFAPRGSGELFF
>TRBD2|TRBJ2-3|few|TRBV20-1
TGCAGTGCTAGAGATTGGGGACTAGAACTCCCAGATACGCAGTATTTT
CSARDWGLELPDTQYF
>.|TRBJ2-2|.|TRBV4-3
TGCGCCAGCAGCCAAGATTTCCCAGGATCCACCGGGGAGCTGTTTTTT
CASSQDFPGSTGELFF
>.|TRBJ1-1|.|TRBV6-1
TGTGCCAGCAGTCCGCGGGACTCACGGACTGAAGCTTTCTTT
CASSPRDSRTEAFF
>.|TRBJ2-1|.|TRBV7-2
TGTGCCAGCAGCTTGCAGAGCGGGCTGGCCTACAATGAGCAGTTCTTC
CASSLQSGLAYNEQFF
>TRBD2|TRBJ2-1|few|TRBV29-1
TGCAGCGTTGAAACGGGACTAGCGGGAGCCAATGAGCAGTTCTTC
CSVETGLAGANEQFF
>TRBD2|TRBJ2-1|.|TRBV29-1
TGCAGCGTTGAGTCACTAGCGGGAGTATCGAGGGATGAGCAGTTCTTC
CSVESLAGVSRDEQFF
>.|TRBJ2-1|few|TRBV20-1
TGCAGTACGTCCCGGGGACATGAGCAGTTCTTC
CSTSRGHEQFF
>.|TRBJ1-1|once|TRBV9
TGTGCCAGCAGCGTAGAGCTAGGGGGCACTGAAGCTTTCTTT
CASSVELGGTEAFF
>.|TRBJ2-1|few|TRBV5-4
TGTGCCAGCAGCTTGGAAGGGGGTCGTGATGAGCAGTTCTTC
CASSLEGGRDEQFF
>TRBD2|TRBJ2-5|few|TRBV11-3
TGTGCCAGCAGCCGAAGCGGGGCTAAAGAGACCCAGTACTTC
CASSRSGAKETQYF
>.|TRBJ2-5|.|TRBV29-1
TGCAGCGTTGCTCTCGGGACCCAAGAGACCCAGTACTTC
CSVALGTQETQYF
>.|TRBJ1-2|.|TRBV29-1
TGCAGCTCATATTCAAACTATGGCTACACCTTC
CSSYSNYGYTF
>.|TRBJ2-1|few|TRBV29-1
TGCAGCGTTGAAATAATCCGGACGCTCGACAATGAGCAGTTCTTC
CSVEIIRTLDNEQFF
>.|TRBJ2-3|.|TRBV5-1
TGCGCCAGCAGCTTGGCCGGGACCCAAGGAGATACGCAGTATTTT
CASSLAGTQGDTQYF
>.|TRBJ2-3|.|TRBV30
TGTGCCTGGACCGAATATGTAGAAGAAGATACGCAGTATTTT
CAWTEYVEEDTQYF
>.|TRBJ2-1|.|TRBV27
TGTGCCAGCAGTTCTCTCGGACGGATCAATGAGCAGTTCTTC
CASSSLGRINEQFF
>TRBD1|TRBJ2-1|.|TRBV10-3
TGTGCCATCAGGGAACCGGGACAGGGAATCAATGAGCAGTTCTTC
CAIREPGQGINEQFF
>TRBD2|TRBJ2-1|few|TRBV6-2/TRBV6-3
TGTGCCAGCAGTTACGGGAGGGCAGGAGTCTACAATGAGCAGTTCTTC
CASSYGRAGVYNEQFF
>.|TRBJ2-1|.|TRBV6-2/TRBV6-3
TGTGCCAGCAGTGAGGGACCTCTCTATGAGCAGTTCTTC
CASSEGPLYEQFF
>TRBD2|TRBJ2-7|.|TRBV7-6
TGTGCCAGCAGCTCCGGACTAGCGGAAGGCAAGTTTTACGAGCAGTACTTC
CASSSGLAEGKFYEQYF
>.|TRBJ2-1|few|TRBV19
TGTGCCAGTAGCAGACAGAGCGGAAGAGGCAGTGAGCAGTTCTTC
CASSRQSGRGSEQFF
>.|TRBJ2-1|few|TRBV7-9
TGTGCCAGCACTCCGGACTGGCAACACAATGAGCAGTTCTTC
CASTPDWQHNEQFF
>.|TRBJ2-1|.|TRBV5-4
TGTGCCAGCGGGTCCTATCCAGCGAGGAACAATGAGCAGTTCTTC
CASGSYPARNNEQFF
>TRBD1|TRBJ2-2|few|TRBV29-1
TGCAGCGTTGACCTGACGGGACAGGGAAGGACCGGGGAGCTGTTTTTT
CSVDLTGQGRTGELFF
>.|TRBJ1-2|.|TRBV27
TGTGCCAGCAGTTTAAAGGGCCCCGGGGGATATGGCTACACCTTC
CASSLKGPGGYGYTF